These 17 T cell receptor beta chains share one sample of origin, sequenced in a study of blood T cell repertoires in COVID-19. Assay: immunoSEQ multiplex PCR; the TCRdb copy retains only in-frame clones and omits some. The data show approximately 74,000 clones, with around 90% seen just once and about 6.7% held by the top ten. Sequenced: peripheral blood. The source is a man between 70 and 80 years old with acute or convalescent COVID-19.

The chain links TRBV7-2 to TRBJ2-1; 7 positions agree with TRBD2. Germline assignment: CDR1 SGHTA and CDR2 FQGNSA. The J segment lost 2 bases and the V segment lost 3 bases, leaving 4 bases of the junction unmatched. The CDR3 runs 15 residues. CDR3 sequence reads: CASSLNRGAYNEQFF. CDR3 sequence (DNA): TGTGCCAGCAGCTTGAATCGGGGGGCCTACAATGAGCAGTTCTTC.

The chain links TRBV10-3 to TRBJ2-2; TRBD2 matches at 13 bases. Germline loops: CDR1 ENHRY, CDR2 SYGVKD. The CDR3 runs to 15 residues. V trimming: 7 bases; J trimming: 5 bases; junction bases outside the gene matches: 4. CDR3 residues: CAINGLAGDTGELFF. CDR3 nucleotides: TGTGCCATCAACGGACTAGCGGGAGATACCGGGGAGCTGTTTTTT.

This rearrangement joins TRBV10-3 to TRBJ1-2; 9 bases are shared with TRBD1. Germline V gives CDR1 ENHRY, CDR2 SYGVKD. The CDR3 loop spans 14 amino acids. The V gene end was trimmed by 6 bases and the J gene end by 4 bases; junction bases not matched to a gene: 6. Written as DNA, the CDR3 is TGTGCCATCAGGGACTTGACAGGGGGCTATGGCTACACCTTC. Its protein product is CAIRDLTGGYGYTF.

Written as DNA, the CDR3 is TGTGCCAGCAGAAAAAGCCTCATGATATCCTACGAGCAGTACTTC. It is translated as CASRKSLMISYEQYF. The chain employs TRBV28 and TRBJ2-7; D not resolved. The CDR3 extends over 15 amino acids. Trimming stripped 6 bases from V and 1 base from J, with 16 bases between. Germline V CDR1 and CDR2: MDHEN, SYDVKM.

The V gene is TRBV11-2, the J gene TRBJ2-7, with 7 positions matching TRBD2. V dropped 4 bases and J dropped 1; count of bases not matched to a gene: 16. This CDR3 spans 18 amino acids. The germline V gene has CDR1 SGHAT and CDR2 FQNNGV. The CDR3, as DNA: TGTGCCAGCAGCTATCCGCTTGGGGAGGGGACCCGTTCCTACGAGCAGTACTTC. It specifies CASSYPLGEGTRSYEQYF.

The gene calls are TRBV5-4 and TRBJ2-2; D is ambiguous. The germline V and J ends were trimmed by 4 bases and 6 bases, with 10 bases remaining between them. This CDR3 is built from 13 residues. In germline, CDR1 is SGHNT, CDR2 YYREEE (reference sequence). CDR3 in DNA: TGTGCCAGCAGCCTGTCTATTTCCGGGGAGCTGTTTTTT. Protein sequence: CASSLSISGELFF.

This sequence joins TRBV28 and TRBJ2-2; D is possibly TRBD1 (6 bases). The CDR3 is made up of 16 amino acids. The germline gives CDR1 MDHEN, CDR2 SYDVKM. V was cut by 4 bases and J by 2 bases, with 14 bases left in between. CDR3 amino acids: CASSSDRWGNTGELFF. The CDR3, as DNA: TGTGCCAGCAGTTCAGACAGGTGGGGCAACACCGGGGAGCTGTTTTTT.

The chain has TRBV18 and TRBJ1-2; D is perhaps TRBD1 (5 bases). The CDR3 runs 16 residues. CDR1 is KGHSH and CDR2 is LQKENI in the germline V gene. Trimming removed 3 bases from V and 6 bases from J, with 20 bases in between. The CDR3 bases are TGTGCCAGCTCACCTACGATAGTTTCAGGGATGGATGGCTACACCTTC. Amino acid sequence: CASSPTIVSGMDGYTF.

The gene calls are TRBV5-1 and TRBJ2-1; D is unresolved. Germline assignment: CDR1 SGHRS and CDR2 YFSETQ. Trimming took off 3 bases at V and 0 bases at J, with 7 bases between the two ends. This CDR3 contains 14 residues. CDR3 residues: CASSYRSSYNEQFF. In nucleotides, the CDR3 is TGCGCCAGCAGCTACCGTAGCTCCTACAATGAGCAGTTCTTC.

The gene calls are TRBV6-1 and TRBJ1-5; no clear D. CDR1 MNHNS and CDR2 SASEGT come from the germline V gene. CDR3 length equals 14 residues. Between the trimmed V and J ends, which lost 2 bases and 6 bases, there was a span of 11 bases. This CDR3 is CASSELGGTQPQHF. The DNA of the CDR3 is TGTGCCAGCAGTGAACTTGGTGGCACTCAGCCCCAGCATTTT.

CDR3 loop: CASSVGGGWQYF. CDR3 DNA: TGTGCCAGCAGCGTAGGCGGCGGTTGGCAGTACTTC. The chain uses TRBV9 and TRBJ2-7; D not certain. Germline values: CDR1 SGDLS, CDR2 YYNGEE. The germline V and J ends were trimmed by 0 bases and 9 bases, with 10 bases remaining between them. CDR3 length equals 12 residues.

This clone was detected only once. The CDR3 sequence is CATSDPTGGSYNEQFF. In DNA, the CDR3 is TGTGCCACCAGTGACCCGACAGGGGGAAGCTACAATGAGCAGTTCTTC. The J gene is TRBJ2-1, the V gene TRBV24-1; TRBD1 aligns across 9 bases. J lost 3 bases, V lost 4 bases, and 6 bases had no gene match. Germline V lookup: CDR1 KGHDR, CDR2 SFDVKD. The CDR3 length is 16 residues.

The J gene is TRBJ2-2, the V gene TRBV19, with 11 bases fitting TRBD2. The CDR3 has 15 residues. V was pared by 5 bases and J by 11 bases, with 10 bases of the junction left unmatched. The germline gives CDR1 LNHDA, CDR2 SQIVND (reference sequence). The CDR3 sequence: CASSPGTSGTIELFF. For the CDR3, the DNA is TGTGCCAGTAGTCCCGGGACTAGCGGTACAATTGAGCTGTTTTTT.

V and J are TRBV28 and TRBJ2-7, with 9 bases identical to TRBD1. Germline V gene lookup returns CDR1 MDHEN and CDR2 SYDVKM. V was pared by 7 bases and J by 3 bases, with 7 bases of the junction left unmatched. This CDR3 is 14 amino acids long. Here the CDR3 DNA reads TGTGCCAGCACCTCTCCGGGACAGGGCTACGAGCAGTACTTC. Its protein is CASTSPGQGYEQYF.

This clone was seen a single time. This chain connects TRBV11-3 to TRBJ1-1; 8 bases match TRBD1. Germline V gives CDR1 SGHNT, CDR2 YENEEA. The CDR3 is 18 residues long. V shed 1 base, J shed 6 bases, and the junction held 16 bases outside the gene matches. In nucleotides, the CDR3 is TGTGCCAGCAGCTTAGTCGGTCCTGATACAGGGGGTTTCGCTGAAGCTTTCTTT. The encoded protein is CASSLVGPDTGGFAEAFF. Drawing the rest from reference TRBV11-3 and TRBJ1-1, the complete variable domain is EAGVVQSPRYKIIEKKQPVAFWCNPISGHNTLYWYLQNLGQGPELLIRYENEEAVDDSQLPKDRFSAERLKGVDSTLKIQPAELGDSAVYLCASSLVGPDTGGFAEAFFGQGTRLTVV.

CDR3 in amino acids: CASRRVGGPYNEQFF. The CDR3 DNA reads TGTGCCAGTAGGCGGGTCGGCGGACCCTACAATGAGCAGTTCTTC. The genes are TRBV19 and TRBJ2-1; D possibly corresponds to TRBD2 (5 bases). V lost 6 bases to trimming and J lost 2 bases, with 14 bases between them. The germline gives CDR1 LNHDA, CDR2 SQIVND (reference sequence). The CDR3 consists of 15 residues.

This clone has a single count. V gene TRBV3-1 (or the pseudogene TRBV3-2) combines with J gene TRBJ2-7; D remains unclear. Germline values: CDR1 LGHDT, CDR2 YNNKEL (reference sequence). This CDR3 region has 12 residues. Between the trimmed V and J ends, which lost 5 bases and 2 bases, there was a span of 7 bases. CDR3: CASSAGPYEQYF. The CDR3 nucleotides are TGTGCCAGCAGCGCAGGCCCCTACGAGCAGTACTTC.